This passage covers 24 T cell receptor beta chains from one sample sequenced in a study of cytomegalovirus exposure and HLA in healthy donors (dated by TCRdb to 2016 to 2017). Libraries were made using the immunoSEQ multiplex PCR assay. The multiplex PCR relied on a mix of 60 forward primers for TCR Vbeta segments and 13 reverse primers for TCR Jbeta segments. TCRdb's version of the immuneACCESS table is confined to in-frame rearrangements and falls short of the full clone set. An unresolved V gene accounts for under half of the shortfall where checked; the remainder is of unknown origin. This sample gives under 200,000 clones in total; roughly 80% of them show up just once. Of the sample, 3% to 4.5% is held by the ten largest clones. Sequencing used PBMCs. The receptor source for this set is a man between 45 and 60 years old in good health and CMV-seronegative.

The chain uses TRBV30 and TRBJ2-5; D remains ambiguous. The V and J ends lost 2 bases and 2 bases respectively, with 3 bases between them. Germline V lookup: CDR1 GTSNPN, CDR2 SVGIG (reference sequence). The CDR3 loop spans 11 amino acids. The CDR3 sequence: CAWSPQETQYF. CDR3 nucleotides: TGTGCCTGGAGTCCTCAAGAGACCCAGTACTTC.

The rearrangement uses TRBV7-8 and TRBJ1-6; TRBD1 matches at 8 bases. The CDR3 consists of 18 residues. Germline V gene sequence: CDR1 SGHVS, CDR2 FQNEAQ. Trimming took 4 bases from V and 0 from J; bases not matched to a gene: 8. DNA of the CDR3: TGTGCCAGCAGCTCTGCGGGACAGGCTAGCTCCTATAATTCACCCCTCCACTTT. Protein sequence: CASSSAGQASSYNSPLHF.

Here the CDR3 DNA reads TGTGCCAGCAGCCCCGGGACAGGGAGTACAGATACGCAGTATTTT. Amino acid sequence: CASSPGTGSTDTQYF. The V call is TRBV2, the J call TRBJ2-3, with TRBD1 matching over 9 bases. Germline V gene data show CDR1 as SNHLY and CDR2 as FYNNEI. V gave up 6 bases and J gave up 3 bases; unmatched junction bases: 7. The CDR3 loop spans 15 amino acids.

This chain connects TRBV7-9 to TRBJ1-1; D is unclear. The germline V gene encodes CDR1 SEHNR and CDR2 FQNEAQ (reference sequence). V was shortened by 4 bases and J by 6 bases, with 9 bases between the two germline ends. This CDR3 comprises 12 residues. The CDR3 region has the DNA TGTGCCAGCAGCTCCATAGAGCCTGAAGCTTTCTTT. Protein product: CASSSIEPEAFF.

The chain couples TRBV27 to TRBJ2-7; possible D gene TRBD2, 5 bases. CDR1 is MNHEY, CDR2 SMNVEV, per germline (reference sequence). The V end lost 4 bases, the J end lost 7 bases, and 14 bases lay between the germline ends. The CDR3 is made up of 13 amino acids. CDR3 region: CASSSPLTGEQYF. The CDR3 DNA follows: TGTGCCAGCAGTTCCCCTTTGACGGGGGAGCAGTACTTC.

This CDR3 reads CASSAGTSGVGAKNIQYF. The DNA for the CDR3 is TGCGCCAGCAGCGCCGGGACTAGCGGGGTGGGAGCCAAAAACATTCAGTACTTC. The gene calls are TRBV5-1 and TRBJ2-4, with 13 bases aligning to TRBD2. Trimming took 4 bases from V and 0 from J; bases not matched to a gene: 7. In germline, CDR1 is SGHRS, CDR2 YFSETQ. The length of the CDR3 is 18 residues.

V gene TRBV7-9 combines with J gene TRBJ1-2; 8 bases are a match to TRBD1. CDR1 is SEHNR and CDR2 is FQNEAQ in the germline V gene (reference sequence). CDR3 length equals 15 residues. V shed 5 bases and J 4 bases; nucleotides not matched to a gene: 9. The CDR3, as DNA: TGTGCCAGCAGCGACTGGACAGGGACGGGCTATGGCTACACCTTC. Protein sequence: CASSDWTGTGYGYTF.

V usage is TRBV11-2 and J usage is TRBJ1-1; D gene uncertain. CDR1 and CDR2 from the germline V gene are SGHAT and FQNNGV. V was cut by 5 bases and J by 6 bases, with 13 bases left in between. The CDR3 covers 13 residues. The chain's CDR3 is CASSPSRGAEAFF. The CDR3 region has the DNA TGTGCCAGCAGCCCCTCCCGGGGAGCTGAAGCTTTCTTT.

The chain uses TRBV5-1 and TRBJ1-1; D is uncertain. V was clipped by 1 base and J by 0 bases, with 10 bases between them. CDR3 length: 15 residues. Germline V gives CDR1 SGHRS, CDR2 YFSETQ. The CDR3 loop reads CASSLFAGLNTEAFF. Written as DNA, the CDR3 is TGCGCCAGCAGCTTGTTCGCAGGCTTGAACACTGAAGCTTTCTTT.

This chain uses TRBV9 with TRBJ1-2; 7 nucleotides match TRBD1. Trimming at V came to 2 bases and at J to 0 bases, leaving 10 bases not matched to a gene. Germline V CDR1 and CDR2: SGDLS, YYNGEE. The CDR3 spans 17 residues. In nucleotides, the CDR3 is TGTGCCAGCAGCGTCCACGGGGGACAGCAAGCTAACTATGGCTACACCTTC. It yields the protein CASSVHGGQQANYGYTF.

The rearrangement joins TRBV18 to TRBJ1-1, with TRBD1 identical over 7 bases. This CDR3 has 14 residues. V shed 6 bases and J 7 bases; nucleotides not matched to a gene: 11. Germline V gene lookup returns CDR1 KGHSH and CDR2 LQKENI. The CDR3 here is CASSLRQGFVEAFF. For the CDR3, the DNA is TGTGCCAGCTCCCTAAGACAGGGTTTCGTTGAAGCTTTCTTT.

The chain combines TRBV7-9 with TRBJ2-7; the D is unclear. Germline V gene sequence: CDR1 SEHNR, CDR2 FQNEAQ (reference sequence). This CDR3 contains 14 residues. The V and J ends lost 3 bases and 1 base respectively, with 10 bases between them. CDR3 region: CASSFNGMSYEQYF. The CDR3 region has the DNA TGTGCCAGCAGCTTTAACGGTATGTCCTACGAGCAGTACTTC. Drawing the rest from reference TRBV7-9 and TRBJ2-7, the complete variable domain is DTGVSQNPRHKITKRGQNVTFRCDPISEHNRLYWYRQTLGQGPEFLTYFQNEAQLEKSRLLSDRFSAERPKGSFSTLEIQRTEQGDSAMYLCASSFNGMSYEQYFGPGTRLTVT.

The rearrangement uses TRBV9 and TRBJ1-4; no clear D gene. Looked up from germline, CDR1 is SGDLS and CDR2 is YYNGEE. Between the trimmed V and J ends, which lost 7 bases and 10 bases, there was a span of 14 bases. The CDR3 consists of 12 residues. The CDR3 sequence: CASERTPGKLFF. The CDR3 DNA sequence: TGTGCCAGCGAACGAACCCCGGGAAAACTGTTTTTT.

This chain links TRBV5-6 with TRBJ1-4, with TRBD1 matching 10 bases. Germline V CDR1 and CDR2: SGHDT, YYEEEE. The CDR3 has 13 amino acids. The trim removed 4 bases at V and 7 bases at J, leaving 1 base unmatched. The CDR3 reads CASSRDRGEKLFF. The CDR3 DNA is TGTGCCAGCAGCCGGGACAGGGGTGAAAAACTGTTTTTT.

This chain joins TRBV25-1 and TRBJ1-1, with 9 bases matching TRBD1. There are 14 residues in the CDR3. V trimming: 1 base; J trimming: 11 bases; junction bases outside the gene matches: 8. Per the germline V gene, CDR1 is MGHDK and CDR2 is SYGVNS. CDR3 nucleotide sequence: TGTGCCAGCAGTGAATTCCGGGACAGGGTAATGGCTTTCTTT. It yields the protein CASSEFRDRVMAFF.

J is TRBJ2-2 and V is TRBV6-5; a weak D match, TRBD2 (6 bases). CDR3 length: 16 amino acids. Germline CDR1 MNHEY, CDR2 SVGAGI. The germline V and J ends were trimmed by 0 bases and 0 bases, with 8 bases remaining between them. The CDR3 reads CASSYSPGANTGELFF. The CDR3 nucleotides are TGTGCCAGCAGTTACTCGCCGGGAGCGAACACCGGGGAGCTGTTTTTT.

V usage is TRBV29-1 and J usage is TRBJ2-5, with D possibly being TRBD1 (6 bases). The J call may be faulty, since TRBJ2-7 better matches the DNA end. This CDR3 has 14 residues. The germline V gene has CDR1 SQVTM and CDR2 ANQGSEA. CDR3 loop: CSVGEPGHPYEQYF. CDR3 DNA: TGCAGCGTTGGGGAGCCGGGACATCCTTACGAGCAGTACTTC.

The chain recombines TRBV7-8 with TRBJ1-1; D call uncertain. Germline lookup yields CDR1 SGHVS and CDR2 FQNEAQ. There are 14 residues in the CDR3. V was cut by 2 bases and J by 5 bases, with 12 bases left in between. CDR3 region: CASSLISGGTEAFF. The DNA for the CDR3 is TGTGCCAGCAGCTTAATCTCAGGAGGGACTGAAGCTTTCTTT.

This clone has only one observation. This sequence joins TRBV19 and TRBJ2-7, with TRBD1 identical over 7 bases. The CDR3 extends over 15 amino acids. In germline, CDR1 is LNHDA, CDR2 SQIVND (reference sequence). J lost 5 bases, V lost 4 bases, and 11 bases had no gene match. The CDR3 here is CASSTNRQGTHEQYF. CDR3 DNA sequence: TGTGCCAGTAGTACCAACAGACAGGGAACCCACGAGCAGTACTTC.

As regards this clone: At one of its ends the junction is not consistent with the germline gene, which may arise from a read error. In the same sample, other DNA sequences code for this CDR3. The V call is TRBV7-9, the J call TRBJ1-3; D is ambiguous. The germline gives CDR1 SEHNR, CDR2 FQNEAQ (reference sequence). This CDR3 is built from 16 residues. The CDR3 spells CASSPDAGRSGNTIYF. For the CDR3, the DNA is TGTGCCAGCAGCCCAGACGCGGGCCGCTCTGGAAATACCATATATTTT. Based on the CDR3 plus reference TRBV7-9 and TRBJ1-3, the full variable domain is DTGVSQNPRHKITKRGQNVTFRCDPISEHNRLYWYRQTLGQGPEFLTYFQNEAQLEKSRLLSDRFSAERPKGSFSTLEIQRTEQGDSAMYLCASSPDAGRSGNTIYFGEGSWLTVV.

The chain recombines TRBV7-8 with TRBJ1-2, with 8 nucleotides matching TRBD1. Trimming took 3 bases from V and 4 from J; bases not matched to a gene: 4. Germline V gene sequence: CDR1 SGHVS, CDR2 FQNEAQ. There are 14 residues in the CDR3. This CDR3 reads CASSFIGQGYGYTF. In DNA form, the CDR3 reads TGTGCCAGCAGCTTCATTGGACAGGGCTATGGCTACACCTTC.

The CDR3 DNA reads as TGTGCCAGCAGCCCCACGCAGGGCGGTGAAGCTTTCTTT. Translation gives CASSPTQGGEAFF. The rearrangement uses TRBV7-6 and TRBJ1-1; D might be TRBD1 (5 bases). Germline loops: CDR1 SGHVS, CDR2 FNYEAQ. V was cut by 5 bases and J by 7 bases, with 14 bases left in between. CDR3 length equals 13 residues.

This chain connects TRBV2 to TRBJ1-3; maybe TRBD1 (5 bases). This CDR3 has 14 amino acids. Trimming took off 6 bases at V and 0 bases at J, with 9 bases between the two ends. Germline loops: CDR1 SNHLY, CDR2 FYNNEI. Here the CDR3 reads CASREQVSGNTIYF. CDR3 DNA sequence: TGTGCCAGCAGAGAACAGGTCTCTGGAAACACCATATATTTT.

The rearrangement joins TRBV10-3 to TRBJ1-2; D not certain. From germline, CDR1 is ENHRY and CDR2 SYGVKD. Trimming cost V 6 bases and J 1 base, with 12 bases left between them. This CDR3 region has 14 residues. CDR3 loop: CAISPLPSNYGYTF. The CDR3 DNA follows: TGTGCCATCAGCCCGCTGCCCAGTAACTATGGCTACACCTTC.